The T cell receptor (beta chain) under discussion was sequenced for a study of T cell repertoires in cytomegalovirus infection. About the study: HLA-B-restricted CMV epitopes that are well studied were used alongside recently identified HLA-C-restricted ones. Both a matching HLA type and CMV infection were indicated by public TCR beta signatures.

Overall study findings and caveats: Dominating the ex vivo response were TCR beta clonotypes that were CMV-specific and HLA-C-restricted.

This clonotype occurred once. No antigen is known for it. The CDR3 has 12 amino acids. Trimming removed 4 bases from V and 6 bases from J, with 7 bases in between. Germline CDR1 MNHEY, CDR2 SMNVEV (reference sequence). Via MiXCR, TCRdb re-called the reads, giving one row per CDR3 protein. The sample includes fewer than 150,000 distinct CDR3 sequences, 30% of them seen just once. The clonotype comes from a human donor in good health (CMV status not recorded). Some clones in this sample may be carry-over from other donors' samples. The V and J genes are TRBV27 and TRBJ1-5; D gene uncertain. Sequenced here: CD8+ T cells from cultured PBMCs, sampled from culture after CMV antigen stimulation. The CDR3 is CASSSVGQPQHF. The CDR3 bases are TGTGCCAGCAGTTCAGTAGGTCAGCCCCAGCATTTT.